Shown below are 21 T cell receptor beta chains from a single sample sequenced in a study of OX40 agonist ivuxolimab in advanced cancers. TCRdb's copy holds only in-frame clones and misses some; the assay was immunoSEQ multiplex PCR. This sample has about 69,000 clones, with 80% to 90% found just once. This material consisted of CD4+ or CD8+ T cells sorted from blood, taken in a trial of the OX40 agonist ivuxolimab. The receptors stem from an adult with an advanced solid tumor such as melanoma, head and neck, liver or kidney cancer.

The chain joins TRBV4-3 to TRBJ2-1; no definite D call. This CDR3 is 15 amino acids long. Germline V gene lookup returns CDR1 LGHNA and CDR2 YSLEER. Trimming shortened V by 2 bases and J by 2 bases, and 10 bases separated the two germline ends. This CDR3 is CASSQTSPPYNEQFF. CDR3 sequence (DNA): TGCGCCAGCAGCCAAACATCTCCTCCCTACAATGAGCAGTTCTTC.

The gene calls are TRBV28 and TRBJ2-7; D gene ambiguous. The CDR3 is 9 residues long. Trimming pared 9 bases from V and 6 bases from J, leaving 6 bases between. Germline-derived CDR1 and CDR2 are MDHEN and SYDVKM. CDR3 region: CASGSEQYF. The CDR3 nucleotides read TGTGCCAGTGGATCCGAGCAGTACTTC.

The chain joins TRBV7-9 to TRBJ2-2, with TRBD1 as a possible D gene (6 bases). Germline CDR1 and CDR2: SEHNR and FQNEAQ (reference sequence). The CDR3 totals 14 residues. The V end lost 5 bases, the J end lost 2 bases, and 9 bases lay between the germline ends. CDR3 loop: CASSDRYNTGELFF. The CDR3 DNA follows: TGTGCCAGCAGCGACAGGTACAACACCGGGGAGCTGTTTTTT.

The V and J genes are TRBV19 and TRBJ2-7; 10 positions agree with TRBD2. CDR3 length equals 18 residues. Germline CDR1 reads LNHDA; CDR2 reads SQIVND (reference sequence). V lost 1 base and J lost 3; bases outside the gene matches: 12. For the CDR3, the DNA is TGTGCCAGTAGTATAGCCGGCATACTAGCGGGGAGCCTCTACGAGCAGTACTTC. Protein: CASSIAGILAGSLYEQYF.

In DNA form, the CDR3 reads TGTGCCAGCAGTCAGGGGGAATACGCCAATCAGCCCCAGCATTTT. Protein sequence: CASSQGEYANQPQHF. The J gene is TRBJ1-5, the V gene TRBV2, with 7 nucleotides matching TRBD1. V gave up 5 bases and J gave up 3 bases; unmatched junction bases: 7. The germline gives CDR1 SNHLY, CDR2 FYNNEI. This CDR3 spans 15 amino acids.

The gene calls are TRBV30 and TRBJ2-3; D is undetermined. Trimming left V 4 bases short and J 2 bases short, with 10 bases between. The CDR3 has 13 amino acids. Germline CDR1 is GTSNPN and CDR2 is SVGIG (reference sequence). As DNA, the CDR3 is TGTGCCTGGACGGAGATCAACACAGATACGCAGTATTTT. It is translated as CAWTEINTDTQYF.

This chain connects TRBV11-1 to TRBJ1-1; 9 bases agree with TRBD1. The V gene's germline CDR1 is SGHAT and CDR2 FQDESV (reference sequence). V was pared by 5 bases and J by 2 bases, with 6 bases of the junction left unmatched. The CDR3 has 15 residues. The CDR3: CASSPDRGGNTEAFF. In nucleotides, the CDR3 is TGTGCCAGCAGCCCAGACAGGGGGGGAAACACTGAAGCTTTCTTT.

V usage is TRBV13 and J usage is TRBJ2-7, with D perhaps matching TRBD1 (5 bases). Trimming removed 4 bases at V and 3 bases at J, with 10 bases between. The CDR3 totals 13 residues. Germline loops: CDR1 PRHDT, CDR2 FYEKMQ (reference sequence). The CDR3 DNA reads TGTGCCAGCAGCTACGCGCAGGGCTACGAGCAGTACTTC. This translates into CASSYAQGYEQYF.

The rearrangement uses TRBV5-4 and TRBJ2-1; TRBD2 matches 11 bases. V shed 5 bases and J 8 bases; nucleotides not matched to a gene: 9. Germline CDR1 reads SGHNT; CDR2 reads YYREEE (reference sequence). This CDR3 spans 15 amino acids. CDR3 loop: CASSLLAGAIYEQFF. The CDR3 DNA is TGTGCCAGCAGTTTACTAGCGGGAGCTATTTATGAGCAGTTCTTC.

Here the CDR3 DNA reads TGTGCCAGCAGGGCAAACTATGGCTACACCTTC. Translating it yields CASRANYGYTF. The chain recombines TRBV6-1 with TRBJ1-2; D ambiguous. The CDR3 runs to 11 residues. Trimming took 6 bases from V and 2 from J, leaving 4 bases between them. Looked up from germline, CDR1 is MNHNS and CDR2 is SASEGT.

The chain carries TRBV25-1 and TRBJ1-1; possible D gene TRBD1, 6 bases. Germline CDR1 and CDR2: MGHDK and SYGVNS. The CDR3 is 13 amino acids. Between the trimmed V and J ends, which lost 3 bases and 8 bases, there was a span of 13 bases. CDR3 sequence reads: CASSETGTLEAFF. CDR3 DNA sequence: TGTGCCAGCAGTGAGACAGGCACACTAGAAGCTTTCTTT. Full variable domain (remainder filled in from reference TRBV25-1 and TRBJ1-1): EADIYQTPRYLVIGTGKKITLECSQTMGHDKMYWYQQDPGMELHLIHYSYGVNSTEKGDLSSESTVSRIRTEHFPLTLESARPSHTSQYLCASSETGTLEAFFGQGTRLTVV.

The chain recombines TRBV10-3 with TRBJ2-1; 13 nucleotides align to TRBD2. Unmatched junction bases numbered 13, after V lost 3 bases and J lost 2 bases. This CDR3 has 20 residues. Germline lookup yields CDR1 ENHRY and CDR2 SYGVKD. This chain's CDR3 is CAISDIRLAGGPRPYNEQFF. CDR3 nucleotide sequence: TGTGCCATCAGTGATATAAGACTAGCGGGAGGCCCACGACCCTACAATGAGCAGTTCTTC.

The chain employs TRBV6-6 and TRBJ2-7; 12 nucleotides align to TRBD2. V trimming: 6 bases; J trimming: 7 bases; junction bases outside the gene matches: 4. This CDR3 contains 13 residues. Germline V gene sequence: CDR1 MNHNY, CDR2 SVGAGI (reference sequence). The chain's CDR3 is CASSLGLAGEQYF. DNA of the CDR3: TGTGCCAGCAGCCTCGGACTAGCGGGGGAGCAGTACTTC.

The chain has TRBV9 and TRBJ1-2; tentatively, D is TRBD1 (6 bases). Trimming shortened V by 4 bases and J by 6 bases, and 19 bases separated the two germline ends. From germline, CDR1 is SGDLS and CDR2 YYNGEE. The CDR3 covers 15 residues. The CDR3 DNA is TGTGCCAGCAGCACTGCTCTAACAGGGCCAGATGGCTACACCTTC. Translated: CASSTALTGPDGYTF.

The count of this clone is one. The rearrangement links TRBV29-1 to TRBJ1-4, with D possibly TRBD1 on 5 matching bases. The CDR3 loop spans 14 amino acids. Germline CDR1 is SQVTM and CDR2 is ANQGSEA. Trimming took off 3 bases at V and 6 bases at J, with 14 bases between the two ends. The CDR3 region has the DNA TGCAGCGTTGACAGGGCCCAAGGTGATGAAAAACTGTTTTTT. Its translation: CSVDRAQGDEKLFF. The whole variable domain, filled in from reference TRBV29-1 and TRBJ1-4, reads SAVISQKPSRDICQRGTSLTIQCQVDSQVTMMFWYRQQPGQSLTLIATANQGSEATYESGFVIDKFPISRPNLTFSTLTVSNMSPEDSSIYLCSVDRAQGDEKLFFGSGTQLSVL.

The V call is TRBV6-1, the J call TRBJ2-7; 13 bases line up with TRBD2. V lost 4 bases, J lost 3 bases, and 12 bases stayed unmatched. The germline V gene has CDR1 MNHNS and CDR2 SASEGT. CDR3 length equals 18 residues. The CDR3 loop is CASSGRTSGSYGGYEQYF. CDR3 nucleotides: TGTGCCAGCAGTGGACGGACTAGCGGGAGTTACGGGGGCTACGAGCAGTACTTC.

The V call is TRBV7-6, the J call TRBJ2-3; D perhaps matches TRBD2 (5 bases). Germline V gene sequence: CDR1 SGHVS, CDR2 FNYEAQ. The V and J ends lost 1 base and 2 bases respectively, with 7 bases between them. The CDR3 is 14 residues long. The DNA of the CDR3 is TGTGCCAGCAGCTTAGTCGGGGACACAGATACGCAGTATTTT. Its protein is CASSLVGDTDTQYF.

The chain's CDR3 is CASSQGSASGYTQYF. In nucleotides, the CDR3 is TGCGCCAGCAGCCAAGGGTCCGCTTCGGGCTATACGCAGTATTTT. The gene calls are TRBV4-3 and TRBJ2-3; D is uncertain. CDR1 is LGHNA and CDR2 is YSLEER in the germline V gene. The CDR3 has 15 amino acids. The V and J ends lost 1 base and 7 bases respectively, with 15 bases between them.

The chain's CDR3 is CASASETDTQYF. The DNA for the CDR3 is TGTGCCAGCGCAAGTGAGACAGATACGCAGTATTTT. The chain recombines TRBV11-2 with TRBJ2-3; D remains unclear. Between the trimmed V and J ends, which lost 8 bases and 3 bases, there was a span of 9 bases. Germline V gene data show CDR1 as SGHAT and CDR2 as FQNNGV. The CDR3 consists of 12 residues. Looking up the rest from reference TRBV11-2 and TRBJ2-3 gives the full variable domain: EAGVAQSPRYKIIEKRQSVAFWCNPISGHATLYWYQQILGQGPKLLIQFQNNGVVDDSQLPKDRFSAERLKGVDSTLKIQPAKLEDSAVYLCASASETDTQYFGPGTRLTVL.

This clone was recorded once. This sequence joins TRBV27 and TRBJ2-5; D is tentatively TRBD1 or TRBD2 (5 bases each). The V gene lost 6 bases and the J gene lost 5 bases, with 22 bases spanning the gap. This CDR3 spans 16 amino acids. The V gene's germline CDR1 is MNHEY and CDR2 SMNVEV (reference sequence). CDR3 DNA: TGTGCCAGCAGATCCACAGAGGGACGATTGTGGGAGACCCAGTACTTC. Translated, it gives CASRSTEGRLWETQYF.

The chain carries TRBV11-3 and TRBJ2-6, with a tentative D call TRBD1 (6 bases). The CDR3 runs to 16 residues. Germline V lookup: CDR1 SGHNT, CDR2 YENEEA. V was cut by 3 bases and J by 1 base, with 10 bases left in between. CDR3 bases: TGTGCCAGCAGCTTGGAAGGGGGATCTGGGGCCAACGTCCTGACTTTC. It codes for CASSLEGGSGANVLTF.